These 12 T cell receptor beta chains came from one sample sequenced in a study of blood T cell repertoires in COVID-19. Repertoires were generated with immunoSEQ multiplex PCR, while TCRdb's copy carries only in-frame clones and drops some. Of about 320,000 clones in the sample, about 85% were seen once. Sequencing was performed on PBMCs or T cells enriched from blood (not recorded which). All receptors derive from a woman between 25 and 40 years old who had been exposed to COVID-19.

The chain's CDR3 is CASSPQGAAQPQHF. The CDR3 bases are TGTGCCAGCAGTCCACAGGGGGCGGCTCAGCCCCAGCATTTT. V usage is TRBV2 and J usage is TRBJ1-5; 9 positions match TRBD1. Unmatched junction bases numbered 5, after V lost 5 bases and J lost 6 bases. Germline CDR1 reads SNHLY; CDR2 reads FYNNEI. The CDR3 sequence is 14 residues long.

The gene calls are TRBV10-3 and TRBJ2-5; 13 nucleotides align to TRBD2. The CDR3 is 15 amino acids. Germline V gene lookup returns CDR1 ENHRY and CDR2 SYGVKD. The junction had 2 bases not matched to a gene; V was cut back by 6 bases and J by 1 base. The DNA for the CDR3 is TGTGCCATCAGCCGACTAGCGGGGGGCCAAGAGACCCAGTACTTC. Protein: CAISRLAGGQETQYF.

A few counts support this clone. V and J are TRBV4-1 and TRBJ1-5; D is possibly TRBD1 (6 bases). Germline-derived CDR1 and CDR2 are MGHRA and YSYEKL. The CDR3 sequence is 17 residues long. Trimming left V 0 bases short and J 3 bases short, with 15 bases between. CDR3 in amino acids: CASSQDVARGANQPQHF. CDR3 sequence (DNA): TGCGCCAGCAGCCAAGATGTCGCCAGGGGAGCCAATCAGCCCCAGCATTTT.

This chain uses TRBV28 with TRBJ2-3, with TRBD2 matching over 8 bases. The CDR3 is made up of 15 amino acids. Unmatched junction bases numbered 4, after V lost 3 bases and J lost 2 bases. CDR1 is MDHEN, CDR2 SYDVKM, per germline. DNA of the CDR3: TGTGCCAGCAGTTTCAGCGGGAGAGTCACAGATACGCAGTATTTT. This encodes CASSFSGRVTDTQYF.

The chain couples TRBV6-2 or TRBV6-3 to TRBJ2-7; TRBD1 matches at 7 bases. CDR1 and CDR2 from the germline V gene are MNHEY and SVGEGT. Trimming cost V 4 bases and J 6 bases; bases outside gene matches: 12. The CDR3 runs 15 residues. CDR3 nucleotide sequence: TGTGCCAGCAGTTCCACACAGGGGAAGGCGGCCGAGCAGTACTTC. It encodes CASSSTQGKAAEQYF.

This clone was seen just once. V gene TRBV19 combines with J gene TRBJ1-2, with TRBD1 as a possible D gene (6 bases). Germline V gene sequence: CDR1 LNHDA, CDR2 SQIVND (reference sequence). V was clipped by 4 bases and J by 8 bases, with 14 bases between them. The CDR3 consists of 13 residues. The CDR3 region has the DNA TGTGCCAGTAGTAGAGGGACACTCAACGGCTACACCTTC. This encodes CASSRGTLNGYTF.

The V and J genes are TRBV19 and TRBJ1-1, with 8 bases lining up with TRBD1. Trimming took 8 bases from V and 3 from J; bases not matched to a gene: 8. The CDR3 loop spans 14 amino acids. Germline loops: CDR1 LNHDA, CDR2 SQIVND (reference sequence). The CDR3 spells CASVDRAYYTEAFF. CDR3 in DNA: TGTGCCAGTGTGGACAGGGCTTACTACACTGAAGCTTTCTTT.

This sequence joins TRBV19 and TRBJ2-1; 9 positions match TRBD2. V was clipped by 7 bases and J by 6 bases; unmatched bases: 10. CDR1 and CDR2 from the germline V gene are LNHDA and SQIVND (reference sequence). The CDR3 runs to 15 residues. As DNA, the CDR3 is TGTGCCAGTACCATAGCGGGGGCCCCCGGCAATGAGCAGTTCTTC. This codes for CASTIAGAPGNEQFF.

This chain connects TRBV15 to TRBJ1-5; 9 nucleotides agree with TRBD1. This CDR3 comprises 15 residues. Germline trimming cut 3 bases from V and 6 bases from J; bases unmatched to any gene: 6. Germline V lookup: CDR1 LNHNV, CDR2 YYDKDF (reference sequence). In DNA, the CDR3 is TGTGCCACCAGCAGGGACAGGGGTCTCTCTCAGCCCCAGCATTTT. Translation gives CATSRDRGLSQPQHF. Full variable domain (remainder filled in from reference TRBV15 and TRBJ1-5): DAMVIQNPRYQVTQFGKPVTLSCSQTLNHNVMYWYQQKSSQAPKLLFHYYDKDFNNEADTPDNFQSRRPNTSFCFLDIRSPGLGDTAMYLCATSRDRGLSQPQHFGDGTRLSIL.

J is TRBJ2-7 and V is TRBV9; D might be TRBD1 (6 bases). CDR3 length equals 14 residues. Trimming removed 0 bases from V and 3 bases from J, with 10 bases in between. The germline V gene has CDR1 SGDLS and CDR2 YYNGEE. In DNA form, the CDR3 reads TGTGCCAGCAGCGTAGGGACAGCTGTCTACGAGCAGTACTTC. It encodes CASSVGTAVYEQYF.

The V gene is TRBV7-9, the J gene TRBJ2-1; D is possibly TRBD2 (5 bases). Per the germline V gene, CDR1 is SEHNR and CDR2 is FQNEAQ (reference sequence). V was cut by 0 bases and J by 7 bases, with 7 bases left in between. The CDR3 has 13 residues. CDR3 region: CASSLAGVNEQFF. CDR3 bases: TGTGCCAGCAGCTTAGCGGGAGTTAATGAGCAGTTCTTC.

In its sample, this clone was seen once. This rearrangement joins TRBV4-3 to TRBJ2-1; 14 bases are shared with TRBD2. This CDR3 contains 16 residues. Germline CDR1 LGHNA, CDR2 YSLEER. V was pared by 3 bases and J by 7 bases, with 5 bases of the junction left unmatched. The CDR3 spells CASSQGLAGDRNEQFF. The CDR3 nucleotides are TGCGCCAGCAGCCAGGGACTAGCGGGGGATCGAAATGAGCAGTTCTTC.